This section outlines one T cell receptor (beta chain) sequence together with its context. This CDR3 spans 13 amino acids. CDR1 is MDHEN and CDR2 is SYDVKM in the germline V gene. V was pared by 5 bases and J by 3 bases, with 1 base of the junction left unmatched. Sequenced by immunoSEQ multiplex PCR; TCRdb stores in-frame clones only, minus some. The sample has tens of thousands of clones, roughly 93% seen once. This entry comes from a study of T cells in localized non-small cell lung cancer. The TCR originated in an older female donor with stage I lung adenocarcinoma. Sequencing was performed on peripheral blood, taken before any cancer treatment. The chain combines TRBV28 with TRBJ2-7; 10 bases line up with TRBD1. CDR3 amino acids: CASSRDRGYEQYF. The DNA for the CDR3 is TGTGCCAGCAGTCGGGACAGGGGCTACGAGCAGTACTTC.